The TCR beta chain under discussion was sequenced for a study of shared clonotypes between healthy human individuals. General study points: Against clonotypes common to all four donors, non-shared ones had lower generation probabilities.

This clone was seen just once. The antigen is undetermined. Assay used: immunoSEQ multiplex PCR; TCRdb lists only in-frame clones, some missing. The sample contains some 2 million clones, 90% to 95% of which appear only once. This CDR3 spans 15 amino acids. From germline, CDR1 is GTSNPN and CDR2 SVGIG (reference sequence). J lost 0 bases, V lost 3 bases, and 5 bases had no gene match. The TCR originated in a man in his late teens or twenties in good health. The chain uses TRBV30 and TRBJ1-3, with 7 bases identical to TRBD1. The sample was naive CD4+ T cells sorted from blood. The sample's subset: CD45RA+ positively selected. As DNA, the CDR3 is TGTGCCTGGAGACGGGACAGTTACTCTGGAAACACCATATATTTT. It codes for CAWRRDSYSGNTIYF.